This T cell receptor beta chain was sequenced during a study of identical twins. TCRdb itself ran the 5' RACE reads through MiXCR, one entry per CDR3 protein. The table shows around 370,000 distinct CDR3 sequences, with roughly 10% occurring only once. The germline V gene encodes CDR1 SQVTM and CDR2 ANQGSEA. The CDR3 extends over 12 amino acids. V lost 5 bases, J lost 5 bases, and 13 bases lay in between. Study-wide points: Twins shared beta out-of-frame sequences in excess, but this excess was weaker.

This clonotype was detected many times. Its specificity is not known. Sample: naive T cells sorted from blood. J is TRBJ2-7 and V is TRBV29-1; either TRBD1 or TRBD2 may supply D (5 bases each). The sequence derives from a woman between 50 and 59 years old in good health. CDR3: CSVLGERDEQYV. In nucleotides, the CDR3 is TGCAGCGTTTTGGGGGAAAGGGACGAGCAGTACGTC.